This TCR beta chain was profiled in a study of neoadjuvant nivolumab and ipilimumab in lung cancer. Produced via immunoSEQ multiplex PCR; TCRdb's table is partial and in-frame only. This table has tens of thousands of clones, 75% to 90% appearing once. Germline CDR1 LGHNA, CDR2 YNFKEQ. V gave up 1 base and J gave up 3 bases, with 9 bases separating them. CDR3 length equals 14 residues. The receptor comes from an adult with non-small cell lung cancer. J is TRBJ1-2 and V is TRBV4-2; no firm D call. Here the sequenced sample was peripheral blood, taken before neoadjuvant nivolumab, alone or with ipilimumab. The CDR3 DNA is TGTGCCAGCAGCCAAGGAGACATAGACTATGGCTACACCTTC. Residues: CASSQGDIDYGYTF.